This TCR beta chain was identified during a study of blood T cell repertoires in COVID-19. Study in general: PBMCs, B-cell-depleted T cells, or T cells were the source of the cDNA or gDNA that made up the material.

Sequencing was performed with immunoSEQ multiplex PCR; in TCRdb, only in-frame clones are kept and a portion is missing. The profile shows 70,000 or so clones, roughly 84% of them singletons. The germline V and J ends were trimmed by 5 bases and 8 bases, with 16 bases remaining between them. There are 15 residues in the CDR3. Germline CDR1 is SGHTA and CDR2 is FQGNSA. The chain carries TRBV7-2 and TRBJ1-6; D may be TRBD1 (6 bases). The sequenced material came from peripheral blood. The source is a woman of 80 years or more with active or convalescent COVID-19. CDR3 nucleotide sequence: TGTGCCAGCAGCATTCGACAGGCTCCTGATTCACCCCTCCACTTT. Translating it yields CASSIRQAPDSPLHF.